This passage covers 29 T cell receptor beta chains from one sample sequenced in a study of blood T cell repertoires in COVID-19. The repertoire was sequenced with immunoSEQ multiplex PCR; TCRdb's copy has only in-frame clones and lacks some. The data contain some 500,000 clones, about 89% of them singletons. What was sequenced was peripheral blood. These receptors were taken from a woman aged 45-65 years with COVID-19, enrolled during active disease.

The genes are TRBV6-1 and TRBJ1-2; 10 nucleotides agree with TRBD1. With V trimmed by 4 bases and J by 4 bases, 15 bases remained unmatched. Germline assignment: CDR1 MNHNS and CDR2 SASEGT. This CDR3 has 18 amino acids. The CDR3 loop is CASSAVILTGGAVYGYTF. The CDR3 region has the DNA TGTGCCAGCAGTGCAGTCATTTTGACAGGGGGCGCGGTCTATGGCTACACCTTC.

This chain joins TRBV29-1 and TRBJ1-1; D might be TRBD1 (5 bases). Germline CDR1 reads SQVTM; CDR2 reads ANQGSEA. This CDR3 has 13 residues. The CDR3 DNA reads TGCAGGACCGACCGGGACTGGAACACTGAAGCTTTCTTT. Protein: CRTDRDWNTEAFF.

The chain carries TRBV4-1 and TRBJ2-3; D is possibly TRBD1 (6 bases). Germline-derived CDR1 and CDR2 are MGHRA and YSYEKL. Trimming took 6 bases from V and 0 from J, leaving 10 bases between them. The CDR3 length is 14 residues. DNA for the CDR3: TGCGCCAGCAGTTACAGGGTCAGCACAGATACGCAGTATTTT. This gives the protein CASSYRVSTDTQYF.

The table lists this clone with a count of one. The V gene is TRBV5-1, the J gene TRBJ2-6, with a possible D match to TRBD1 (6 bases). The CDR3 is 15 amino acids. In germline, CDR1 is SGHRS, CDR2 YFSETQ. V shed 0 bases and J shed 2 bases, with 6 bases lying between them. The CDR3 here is CASSLGQAGANVLTF. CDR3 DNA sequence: TGCGCCAGCAGCTTGGGACAGGCTGGGGCCAACGTCCTGACTTTC.

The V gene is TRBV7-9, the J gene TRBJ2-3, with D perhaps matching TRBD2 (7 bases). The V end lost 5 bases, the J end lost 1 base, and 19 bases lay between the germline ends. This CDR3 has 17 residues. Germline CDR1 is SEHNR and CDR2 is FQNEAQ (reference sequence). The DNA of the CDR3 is TGTGCCAGCAGCCTCATAGGGGGGGGCGGCGGCACAGATACGCAGTATTTT. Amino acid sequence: CASSLIGGGGGTDTQYF.

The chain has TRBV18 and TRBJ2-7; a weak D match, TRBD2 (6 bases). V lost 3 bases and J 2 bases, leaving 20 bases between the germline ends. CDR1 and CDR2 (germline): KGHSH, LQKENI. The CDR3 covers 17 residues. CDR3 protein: CASSPGLAGGPTYEQYF. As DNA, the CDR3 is TGTGCCAGCTCACCGGGACTCGCGGGCGGGCCTACCTACGAGCAGTACTTC.

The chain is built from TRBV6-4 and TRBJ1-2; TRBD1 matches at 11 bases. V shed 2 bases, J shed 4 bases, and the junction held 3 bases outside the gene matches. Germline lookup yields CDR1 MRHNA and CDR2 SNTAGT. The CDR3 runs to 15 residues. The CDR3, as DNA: TGTGCCAGCAGTGACGGGACAGGGGGGCCCTATGGCTACACCTTC. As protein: CASSDGTGGPYGYTF.

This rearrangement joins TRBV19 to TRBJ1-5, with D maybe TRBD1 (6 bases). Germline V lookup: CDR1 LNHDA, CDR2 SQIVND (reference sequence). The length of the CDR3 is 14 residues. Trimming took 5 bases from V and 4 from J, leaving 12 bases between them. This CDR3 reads CASSFGQLNQPQHF. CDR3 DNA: TGTGCCAGTAGTTTCGGACAGCTTAATCAGCCCCAGCATTTT.

The CDR3 region has the DNA TGTGCCAGCAGTGACAGGGGAACCGGGGAGCTGTTTTTT. This translates into CASSDRGTGELFF. The chain carries TRBV6-1 and TRBJ2-2; D may be TRBD1 (6 bases). The germline V gene encodes CDR1 MNHNS and CDR2 SASEGT. CDR3 length: 13 residues. Trimming pared 3 bases from V and 5 bases from J, leaving 7 bases between.

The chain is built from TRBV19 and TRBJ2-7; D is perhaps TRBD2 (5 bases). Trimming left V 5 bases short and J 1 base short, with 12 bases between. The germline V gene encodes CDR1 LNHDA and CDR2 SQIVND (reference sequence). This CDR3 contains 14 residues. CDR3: CASSRLGMSYEQYF. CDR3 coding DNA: TGTGCCAGTAGTCGGCTCGGGATGTCCTACGAGCAGTACTTC.

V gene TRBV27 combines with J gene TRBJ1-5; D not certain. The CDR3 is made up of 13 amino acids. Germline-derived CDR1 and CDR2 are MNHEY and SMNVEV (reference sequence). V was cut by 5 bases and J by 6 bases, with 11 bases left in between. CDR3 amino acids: CASSPGSGQPQHF. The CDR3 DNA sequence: TGTGCCAGCAGTCCCGGGAGTGGTCAGCCCCAGCATTTT.

As DNA, the CDR3 is TGTGCCAGCAGCCCCGTTCGGGGGACTAACTATGGCTACACCTTC. Encoded protein: CASSPVRGTNYGYTF. The chain couples TRBV3-1 (or the pseudogene TRBV3-2) to TRBJ1-2; perhaps TRBD1 as D (5 bases). The CDR3 totals 15 residues. Per germline, CDR1 LGHDT and CDR2 YNNKEL (reference sequence). Trimming shortened V by 4 bases and J by 0 bases, and 12 bases separated the two germline ends.

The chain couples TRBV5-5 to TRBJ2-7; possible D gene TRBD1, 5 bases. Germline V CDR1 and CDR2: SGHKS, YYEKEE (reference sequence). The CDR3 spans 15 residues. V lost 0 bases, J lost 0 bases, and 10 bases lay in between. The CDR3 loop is CASSLGDRGSYEQYF. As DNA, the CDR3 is TGTGCCAGCAGCTTGGGCGACAGAGGCTCCTACGAGCAGTACTTC.

This chain's CDR3 is CASSFRYSGGSNTDTQYF. CDR3 nucleotide sequence: TGCGCCAGCAGCTTCAGGTATTCAGGTGGCTCCAACACAGATACGCAGTATTTT. V usage is TRBV5-1 and J usage is TRBJ2-3; the D is unclear. There are 18 residues in the CDR3. The germline V and J ends were trimmed by 2 bases and 2 bases, with 21 bases remaining between them. Per germline, CDR1 SGHRS and CDR2 YFSETQ.

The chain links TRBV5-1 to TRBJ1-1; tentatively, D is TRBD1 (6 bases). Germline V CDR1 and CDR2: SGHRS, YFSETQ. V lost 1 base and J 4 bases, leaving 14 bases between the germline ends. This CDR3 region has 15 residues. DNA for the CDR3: TGCGCCAGCAGCTTGACAGGGCAAGGGGGCACTGAAGCTTTCTTT. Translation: CASSLTGQGGTEAFF.

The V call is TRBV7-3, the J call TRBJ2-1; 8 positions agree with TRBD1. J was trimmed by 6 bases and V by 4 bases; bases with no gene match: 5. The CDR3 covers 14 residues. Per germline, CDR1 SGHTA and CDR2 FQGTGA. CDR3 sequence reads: CASSSDRAPNEQFF. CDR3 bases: TGTGCCAGCAGCTCGGACAGGGCCCCCAATGAGCAGTTCTTC.

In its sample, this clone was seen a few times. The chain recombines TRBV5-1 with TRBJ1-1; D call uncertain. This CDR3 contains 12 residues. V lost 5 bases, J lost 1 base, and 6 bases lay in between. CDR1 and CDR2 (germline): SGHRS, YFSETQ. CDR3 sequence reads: CASRGGNTEAFF. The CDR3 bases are TGCGCCAGCAGGGGAGGGAACACTGAAGCTTTCTTT.

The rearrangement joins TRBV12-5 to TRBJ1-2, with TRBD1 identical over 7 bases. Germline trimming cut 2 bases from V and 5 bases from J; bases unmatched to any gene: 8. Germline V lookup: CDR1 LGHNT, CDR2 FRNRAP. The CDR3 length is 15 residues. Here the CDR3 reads CASGLPGTESYGYTF. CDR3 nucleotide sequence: TGTGCTAGTGGTTTGCCCGGGACAGAGTCGTATGGCTACACCTTC.

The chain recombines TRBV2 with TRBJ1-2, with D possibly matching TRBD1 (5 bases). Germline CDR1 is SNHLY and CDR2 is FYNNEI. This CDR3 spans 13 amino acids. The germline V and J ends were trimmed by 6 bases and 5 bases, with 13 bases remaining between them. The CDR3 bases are TGTGCCAGCAGAAGCGGGGAGGGGTATGGCTACACCTTC. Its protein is CASRSGEGYGYTF.

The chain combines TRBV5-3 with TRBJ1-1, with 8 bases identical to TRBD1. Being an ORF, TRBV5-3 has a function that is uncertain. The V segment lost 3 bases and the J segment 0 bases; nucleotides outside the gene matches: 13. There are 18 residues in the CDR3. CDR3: CARSSQTQGALMNTEAFF. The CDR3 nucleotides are TGTGCCAGAAGCTCGCAGACCCAGGGGGCCCTTATGAACACTGAAGCTTTCTTT.

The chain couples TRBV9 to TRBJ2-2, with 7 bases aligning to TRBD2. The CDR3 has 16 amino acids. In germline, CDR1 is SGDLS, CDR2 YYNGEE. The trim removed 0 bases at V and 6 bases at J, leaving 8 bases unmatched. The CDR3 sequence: CASSVVGTGGAGELFF. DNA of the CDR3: TGTGCCAGCAGCGTAGTGGGTACTGGGGGGGCCGGGGAGCTGTTTTTT.

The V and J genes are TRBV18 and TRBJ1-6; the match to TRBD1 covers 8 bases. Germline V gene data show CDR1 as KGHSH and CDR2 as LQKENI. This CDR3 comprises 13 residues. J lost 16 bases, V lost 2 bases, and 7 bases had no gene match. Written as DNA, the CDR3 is TGTGCCAGCTCACCAGGACAGGGTTGGGGTCTCCACTTT. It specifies CASSPGQGWGLHF. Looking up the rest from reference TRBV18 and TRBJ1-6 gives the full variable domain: NAGVMQNPRHLVRRRGQEARLRCSPMKGHSHVYWYRQLPEEGLKFMVYLQKENIIDESGMPKERFSAEFPKEGPSILRIQQVVRGDSAAYFCASSPGQGWGLHFGNGTRLTVT.

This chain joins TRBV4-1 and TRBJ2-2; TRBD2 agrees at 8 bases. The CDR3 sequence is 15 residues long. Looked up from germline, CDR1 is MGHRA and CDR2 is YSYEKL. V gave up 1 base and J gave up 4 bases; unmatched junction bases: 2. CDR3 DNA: TGCGCCAGCAGCCAAGCGGGGGGGCGCACCGGGGAGCTGTTTTTT. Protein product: CASSQAGGRTGELFF.

The CDR3 DNA is TGTGCCAGCAGCTTAGGCCCGGGGGAGACCCAGTACTTC. Its translation: CASSLGPGETQYF. The V gene is TRBV11-3, the J gene TRBJ2-5; D is possibly TRBD2 (5 bases). CDR1 and CDR2 (germline): SGHNT, YENEEA. The CDR3 is made up of 13 amino acids. Trimming took off 1 base at V and 5 bases at J, with 8 bases between the two ends.

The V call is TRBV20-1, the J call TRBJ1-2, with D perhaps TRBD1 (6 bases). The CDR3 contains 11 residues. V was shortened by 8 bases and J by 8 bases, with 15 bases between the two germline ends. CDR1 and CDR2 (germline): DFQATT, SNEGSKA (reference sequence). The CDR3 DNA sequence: TGCAGTACCGAGGGGGTCTCGGGCTACACCTTC. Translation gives CSTEGVSGYTF.

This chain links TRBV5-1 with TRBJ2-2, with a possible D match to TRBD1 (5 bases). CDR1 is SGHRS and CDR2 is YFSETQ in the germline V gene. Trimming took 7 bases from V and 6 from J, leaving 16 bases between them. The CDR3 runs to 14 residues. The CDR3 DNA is TGCGCCAGCGCGGTAGAAGGGGCGGCCGGGGAGCTGTTTTTT. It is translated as CASAVEGAAGELFF. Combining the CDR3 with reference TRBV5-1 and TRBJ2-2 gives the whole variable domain KAGVTQTPRYLIKTRGQQVTLSCSPISGHRSVSWYQQTPGQGLQFLFEYFSETQRNKGNFPGRFSGRQFSNSRSEMNVSTLELGDSALYLCASAVEGAAGELFFGEGSRLTVL.

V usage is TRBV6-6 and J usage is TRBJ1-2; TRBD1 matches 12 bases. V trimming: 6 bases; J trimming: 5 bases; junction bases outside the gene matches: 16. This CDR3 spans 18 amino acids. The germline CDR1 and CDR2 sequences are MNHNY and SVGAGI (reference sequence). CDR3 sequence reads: CASSRRGFGTGGGYGYTF. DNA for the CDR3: TGTGCCAGCAGCCGACGGGGTTTTGGGACAGGGGGCGGTTATGGCTACACCTTC.

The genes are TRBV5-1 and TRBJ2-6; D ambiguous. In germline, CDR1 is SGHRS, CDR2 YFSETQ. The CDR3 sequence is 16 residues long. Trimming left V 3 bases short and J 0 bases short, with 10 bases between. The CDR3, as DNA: TGCGCCAGCAGCTCCCCACTCGTCTCTGGGGCCAACGTCCTGACTTTC. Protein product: CASSSPLVSGANVLTF.

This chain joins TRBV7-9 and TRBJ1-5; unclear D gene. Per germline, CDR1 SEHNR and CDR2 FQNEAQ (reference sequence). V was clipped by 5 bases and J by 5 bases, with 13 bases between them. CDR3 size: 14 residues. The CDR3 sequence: CASSATSVDQPQHF. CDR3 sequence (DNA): TGTGCCAGCAGCGCCACGTCGGTGGATCAGCCCCAGCATTTT.